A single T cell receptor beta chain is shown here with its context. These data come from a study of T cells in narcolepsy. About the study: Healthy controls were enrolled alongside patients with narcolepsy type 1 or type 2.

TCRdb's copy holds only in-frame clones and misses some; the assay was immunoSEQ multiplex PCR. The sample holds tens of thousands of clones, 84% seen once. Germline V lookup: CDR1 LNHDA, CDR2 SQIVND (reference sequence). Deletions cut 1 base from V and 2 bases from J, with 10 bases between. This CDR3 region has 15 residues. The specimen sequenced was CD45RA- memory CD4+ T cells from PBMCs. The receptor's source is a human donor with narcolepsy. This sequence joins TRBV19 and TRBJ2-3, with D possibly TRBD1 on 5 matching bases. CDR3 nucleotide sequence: TGTGCCAGTAGTATAGGGCCAGGGAACACAGATACGCAGTATTTT. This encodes CASSIGPGNTDTQYF.